In this sample, the clone carrying this T cell receptor (beta chain) turned up once. Its matching antigen is unknown. The data belong to a study of human T cells and chemical hapten exposure. Study-wide context: Patch testing placed 0.01% DPC on the upper back, with readings at 6 days. Study-wide results and limits: Patch test score rose with PT1 expanded TCR count, significant at thresholds 8, 16 and 32, not 4. No shift was seen in TCRs above 1 in 1000 frequency with DPC sensitization.

Documented time point: pre-sensitization, week 0. Indicated treatment: therapeutic diphenylcyclopropenone sensitization with weekly scalp DPC. MiXCR, run by TCRdb on the RACE reads, gives a single entry per CDR3 protein. Among more than 300,000 distinct CDR3 sequences listed, approximately 5% were seen once. This CDR3 spans 14 amino acids. The germline CDR1 and CDR2 sequences are LNHDA and SQIVND (reference sequence). After removal of 7 bases from V and 8 bases from J, the junction contained 11 bases not matched to a gene. Sample: whole blood, taken in connection with sensitization to the hapten diphenylcyclopropenone (DPC). V is TRBV19 and J is TRBJ1-5; 7 bases are shared with TRBD1. The TCR sequence derives from a young woman with alopecia areata. Some clones in this sample may be carry-over from other donors' samples. CDR3 DNA: TGTGCCAGTAAAGCAGGGGGAAATGGCAAGCCCCAGCATTTT. Translated: CASKAGGNGKPQHF.